One and the same sample provided the 2 T cell receptor beta chains below, sequenced in a study of Graves' ophthalmopathy and Graves' hyperthyroidism. RNA transcripts provided the template for amplifying TCR beta CDR3 regions. The first-round RT-PCR employed HTBI primers together with the Qiagen OneStep RT-PCR kit. A multiplex PCR was then performed as the second round. TCRdb independently ran MiXCR on the multiplex PCR reads; one entry per CDR3 protein. Found here are 500,000 to 800,000 distinct CDR3 sequences, over 40% of them singletons; the top ten hold 3.3%. The sequenced sample was peripheral blood. The source is an adult man with Graves' ophthalmopathy.

This clonotype was seen many times. CDR3 amino acids: CASSFGRSDSYEQYF. CDR3 DNA sequence: TGCGCCAGCAGCTTTGGACGGTCCGACTCCTACGAGCAGTACTTC. This chain links TRBV5-1 with TRBJ2-7; no definite D call. The CDR3 runs 15 residues. Germline CDR1 reads SGHRS; CDR2 reads YFSETQ. The V and J ends lost 2 bases and 0 bases respectively, with 12 bases between them. Based on the CDR3 plus reference TRBV5-1 and TRBJ2-7, the full variable domain is KAGVTQTPRYLIKTRGQQVTLSCSPISGHRSVSWYQQTPGQGLQFLFEYFSETQRNKGNFPGRFSGRQFSNSRSEMNVSTLELGDSALYLCASSFGRSDSYEQYFGPGTRLTVT.

This clonotype showed up many times. This sequence joins TRBV9 and TRBJ2-7, with D possibly being TRBD1 (5 bases). Trimming shortened V by 0 bases and J by 2 bases, and 12 bases separated the two germline ends. This CDR3 region has 15 residues. Germline loops: CDR1 SGDLS, CDR2 YYNGEE. The CDR3 DNA follows: TGTGCCAGCAGCGTAGCCGGAACAGGAACCTACGAGCAGTACTTC. Its translation: CASSVAGTGTYEQYF. Supplemented by reference TRBV9 and TRBJ2-7, the full variable domain reads DSGVTQTPKHLITATGQRVTLRCSPRSGDLSVYWYQQSLDQGLQFLIQYYNGEERAKGNILERFSAQQFPDLHSELNLSSLELGDSALYFCASSVAGTGTYEQYFGPGTRLTVT.